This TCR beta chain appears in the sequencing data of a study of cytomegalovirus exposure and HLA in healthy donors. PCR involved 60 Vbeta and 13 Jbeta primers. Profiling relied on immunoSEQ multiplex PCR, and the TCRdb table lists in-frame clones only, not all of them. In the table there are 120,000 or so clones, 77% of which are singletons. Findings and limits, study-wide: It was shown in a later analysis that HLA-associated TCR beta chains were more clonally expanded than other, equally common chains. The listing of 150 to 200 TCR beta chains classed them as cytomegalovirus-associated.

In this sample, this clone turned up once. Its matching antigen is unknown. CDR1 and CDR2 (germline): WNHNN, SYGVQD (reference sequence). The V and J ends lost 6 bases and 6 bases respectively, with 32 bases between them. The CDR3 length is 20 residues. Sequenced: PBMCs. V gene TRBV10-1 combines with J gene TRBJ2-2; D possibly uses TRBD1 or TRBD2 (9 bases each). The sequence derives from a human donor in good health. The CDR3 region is CASSPTPGQGSSGRPGELFF. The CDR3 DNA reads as TGCGCCAGCAGCCCAACTCCGGGACAGGGTAGTAGCGGGAGACCCGGGGAGCTGTTTTTT.